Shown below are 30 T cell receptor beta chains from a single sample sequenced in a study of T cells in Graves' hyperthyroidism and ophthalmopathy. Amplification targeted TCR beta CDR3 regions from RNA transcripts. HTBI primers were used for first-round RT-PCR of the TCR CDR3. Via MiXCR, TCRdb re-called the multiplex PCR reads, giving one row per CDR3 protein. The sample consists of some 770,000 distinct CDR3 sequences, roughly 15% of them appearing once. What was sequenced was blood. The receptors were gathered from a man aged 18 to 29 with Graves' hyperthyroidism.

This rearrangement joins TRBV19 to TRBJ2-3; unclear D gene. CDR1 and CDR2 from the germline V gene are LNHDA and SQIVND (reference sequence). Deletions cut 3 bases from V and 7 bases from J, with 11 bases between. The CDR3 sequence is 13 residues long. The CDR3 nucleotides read TGTGCCAGTAGTATTGGAGACGTATATACGCAGTATTTT. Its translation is CASSIGDVYTQYF.

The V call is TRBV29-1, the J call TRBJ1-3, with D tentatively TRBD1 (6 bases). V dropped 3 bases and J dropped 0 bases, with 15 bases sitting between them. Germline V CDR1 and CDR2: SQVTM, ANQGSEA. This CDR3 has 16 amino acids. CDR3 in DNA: TGCAGCGTTGATGTGGAGGGGGAGGCCTCTGGAAACACCATATATTTT. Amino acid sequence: CSVDVEGEASGNTIYF. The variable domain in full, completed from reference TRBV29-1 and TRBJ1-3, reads SAVISQKPSRDICQRGTSLTIQCQVDSQVTMMFWYRQQPGQSLTLIATANQGSEATYESGFVIDKFPISRPNLTFSTLTVSNMSPEDSSIYLCSVDVEGEASGNTIYFGEGSWLTVV.

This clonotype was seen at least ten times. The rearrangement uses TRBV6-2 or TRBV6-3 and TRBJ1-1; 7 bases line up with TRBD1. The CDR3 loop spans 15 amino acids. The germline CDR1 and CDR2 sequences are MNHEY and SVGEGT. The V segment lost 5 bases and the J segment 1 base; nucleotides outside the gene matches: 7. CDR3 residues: CASSPRDRGNTEAFF. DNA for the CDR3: TGTGCCAGCAGTCCCCGGGACAGAGGGAACACTGAAGCTTTCTTT.

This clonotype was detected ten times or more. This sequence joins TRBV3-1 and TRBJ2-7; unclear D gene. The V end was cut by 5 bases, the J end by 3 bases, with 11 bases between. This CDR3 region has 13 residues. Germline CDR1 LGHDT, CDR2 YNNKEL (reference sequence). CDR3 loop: CASSVGPYYEQYF. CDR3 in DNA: TGTGCCAGCAGCGTAGGCCCCTACTACGAGCAGTACTTC.

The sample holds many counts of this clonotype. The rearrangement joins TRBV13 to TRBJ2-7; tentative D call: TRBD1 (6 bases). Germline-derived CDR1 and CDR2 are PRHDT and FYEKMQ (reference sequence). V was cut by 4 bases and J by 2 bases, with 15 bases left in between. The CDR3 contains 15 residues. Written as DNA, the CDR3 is TGTGCCAGCAGCTCCACAGGGATTCCGGCCTACGAGCAGTACTTC. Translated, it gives CASSSTGIPAYEQYF.

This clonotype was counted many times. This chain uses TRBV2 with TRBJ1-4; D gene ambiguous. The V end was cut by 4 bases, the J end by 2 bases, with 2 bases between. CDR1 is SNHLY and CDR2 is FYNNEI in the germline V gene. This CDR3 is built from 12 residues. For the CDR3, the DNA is TGTGCCAGCAGTGTGACTAATGAAAAACTGTTTTTT. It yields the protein CASSVTNEKLFF.

This CDR3 reads CASRKTTGGPGEAFF. The CDR3, as DNA: TGTGCCAGCAGAAAGACGACGGGGGGGCCAGGTGAAGCTTTCTTT. The gene calls are TRBV12-3 or TRBV12-4 and TRBJ1-1; a weak D match, TRBD1 (6 bases). Trimming left V 6 bases short and J 7 bases short, with 21 bases between. The CDR3 is 15 amino acids.

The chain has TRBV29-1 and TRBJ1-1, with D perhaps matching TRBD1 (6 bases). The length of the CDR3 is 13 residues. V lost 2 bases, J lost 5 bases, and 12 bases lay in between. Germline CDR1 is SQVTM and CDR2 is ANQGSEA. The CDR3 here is CSVEKGDRTEAFF. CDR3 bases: TGCAGCGTTGAAAAGGGGGATAGGACTGAAGCTTTCTTT. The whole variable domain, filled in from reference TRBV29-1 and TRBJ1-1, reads SAVISQKPSRDICQRGTSLTIQCQVDSQVTMMFWYRQQPGQSLTLIATANQGSEATYESGFVIDKFPISRPNLTFSTLTVSNMSPEDSSIYLCSVEKGDRTEAFFGQGTRLTVV.

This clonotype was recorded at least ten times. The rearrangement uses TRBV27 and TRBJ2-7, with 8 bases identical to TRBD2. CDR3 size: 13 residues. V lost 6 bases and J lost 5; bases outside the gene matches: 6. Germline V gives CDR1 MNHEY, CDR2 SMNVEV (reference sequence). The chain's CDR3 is CASSSGSPHEQYF. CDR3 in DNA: TGTGCCAGCAGCAGCGGGAGTCCCCACGAGCAGTACTTC.

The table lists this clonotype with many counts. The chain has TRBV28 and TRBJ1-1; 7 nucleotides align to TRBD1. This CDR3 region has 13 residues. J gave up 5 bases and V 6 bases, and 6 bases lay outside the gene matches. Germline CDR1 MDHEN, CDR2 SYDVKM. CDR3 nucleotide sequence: TGTGCCAGCAGGACAGGACAGGCAACTGAAGCTTTCTTT. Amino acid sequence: CASRTGQATEAFF.

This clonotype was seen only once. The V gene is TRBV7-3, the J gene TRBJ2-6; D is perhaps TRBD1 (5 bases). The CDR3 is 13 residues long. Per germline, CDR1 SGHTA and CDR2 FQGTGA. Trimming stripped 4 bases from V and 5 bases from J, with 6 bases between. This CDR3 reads CASSSDRANVLTF. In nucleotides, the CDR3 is TGTGCCAGCAGCTCGGACAGGGCCAACGTCCTGACTTTC.

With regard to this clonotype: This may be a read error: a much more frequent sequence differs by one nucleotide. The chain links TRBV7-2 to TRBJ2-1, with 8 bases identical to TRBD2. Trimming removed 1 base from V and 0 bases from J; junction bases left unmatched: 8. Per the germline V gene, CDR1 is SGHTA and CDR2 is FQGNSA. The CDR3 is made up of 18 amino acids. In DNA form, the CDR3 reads TGTGCCAGCAGCTTAGAGGCTAGCGGGTTACCCTCCTACAATGAGCAGTTCTTC. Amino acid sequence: CASSLEASGLPSYNEQFF. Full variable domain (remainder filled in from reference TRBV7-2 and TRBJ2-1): GAGVSQSPSNKVTEKGKDVELRCDPISGHTALYWYRQSLGQGLEFLIYFQGNSAPDKSGLPSDRFSAERTGGSVSTLTIQRTQQEDSAVYLCASSLEASGLPSYNEQFFGPGTRLTVL.

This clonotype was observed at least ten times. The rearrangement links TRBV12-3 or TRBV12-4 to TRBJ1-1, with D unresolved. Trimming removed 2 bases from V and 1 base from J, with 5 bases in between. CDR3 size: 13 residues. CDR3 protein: CASSLTGNTEAFF. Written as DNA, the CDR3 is TGTGCCAGCAGTTTAACCGGGAACACTGAAGCTTTCTTT.

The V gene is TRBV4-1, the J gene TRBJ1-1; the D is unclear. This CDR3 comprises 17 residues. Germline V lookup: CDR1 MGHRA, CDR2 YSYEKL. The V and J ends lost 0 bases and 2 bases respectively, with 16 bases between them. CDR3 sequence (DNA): TGCGCCAGCAGCCAAGAACCTTCTCTCCCGGCTAACACTGAAGCTTTCTTT. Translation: CASSQEPSLPANTEAFF.

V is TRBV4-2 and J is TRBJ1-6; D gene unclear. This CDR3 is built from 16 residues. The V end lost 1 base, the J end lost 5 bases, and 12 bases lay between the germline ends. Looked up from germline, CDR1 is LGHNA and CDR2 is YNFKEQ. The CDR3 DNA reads TGTGCCAGCAGCCAAGGGATAGGAATAGATAATTCACCCCTCCACTTT. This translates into CASSQGIGIDNSPLHF.

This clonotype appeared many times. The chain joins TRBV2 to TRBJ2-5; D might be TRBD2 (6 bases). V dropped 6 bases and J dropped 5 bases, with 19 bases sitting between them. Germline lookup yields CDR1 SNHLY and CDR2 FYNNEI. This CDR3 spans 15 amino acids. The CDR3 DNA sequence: TGTGCCAGCAGATCCGGCAAGAAAGGGAGGGAGACCCAGTACTTC. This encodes CASRSGKKGRETQYF.

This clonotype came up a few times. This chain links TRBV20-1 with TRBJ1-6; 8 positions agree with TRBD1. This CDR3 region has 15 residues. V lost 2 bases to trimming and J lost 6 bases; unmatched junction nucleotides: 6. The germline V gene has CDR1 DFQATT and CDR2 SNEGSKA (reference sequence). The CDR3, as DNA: TGCAGTGCTAGATCGACAGGGGCCATTAATTCACCCCTCCACTTT. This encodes CSARSTGAINSPLHF.

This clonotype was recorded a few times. CDR3 nucleotides: TGTGCCGGGGGACTAGCGGGTAGCACCGGGGAGCTGTTTTTT. Encoded protein: CAGGLAGSTGELFF. This chain uses TRBV12-3 or TRBV12-4 with TRBJ2-2; 12 nucleotides agree with TRBD2. Losses at the gene ends were 11 bases for V and 4 bases for J; bases not matched to a gene: 5. The CDR3 runs to 14 residues.

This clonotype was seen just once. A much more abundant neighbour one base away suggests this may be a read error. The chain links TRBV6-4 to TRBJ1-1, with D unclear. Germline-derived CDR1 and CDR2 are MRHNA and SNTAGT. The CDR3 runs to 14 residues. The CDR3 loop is CASSHSGMNTEAFF. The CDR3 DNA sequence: TGTGCCAGCAGTCACTCGGGGATGAACACTGAAGCTTTCTTT.

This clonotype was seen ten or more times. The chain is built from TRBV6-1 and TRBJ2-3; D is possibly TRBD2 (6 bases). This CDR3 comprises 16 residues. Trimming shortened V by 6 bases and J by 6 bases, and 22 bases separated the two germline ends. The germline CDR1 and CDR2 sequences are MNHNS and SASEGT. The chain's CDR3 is CASRELGLSLGDTQYF. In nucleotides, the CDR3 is TGTGCCAGCAGAGAACTGGGACTTAGCCTCGGCGATACGCAGTATTTT.

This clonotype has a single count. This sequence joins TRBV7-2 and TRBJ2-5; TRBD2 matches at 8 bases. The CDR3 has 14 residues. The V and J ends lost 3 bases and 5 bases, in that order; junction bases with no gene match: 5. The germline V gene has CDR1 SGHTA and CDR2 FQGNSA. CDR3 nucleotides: TGTGCCAGCAGCTTTCAGCGGGAGCTCGAGACCCAGTACTTC. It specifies CASSFQRELETQYF.

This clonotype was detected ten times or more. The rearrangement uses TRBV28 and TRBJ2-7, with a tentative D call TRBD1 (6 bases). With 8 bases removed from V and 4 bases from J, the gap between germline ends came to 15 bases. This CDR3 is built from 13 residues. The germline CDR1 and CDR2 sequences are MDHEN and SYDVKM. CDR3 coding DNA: TGTGCCAGCTGGGGTAGGGGGATATACGAGCAGTACTTC. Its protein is CASWGRGIYEQYF.

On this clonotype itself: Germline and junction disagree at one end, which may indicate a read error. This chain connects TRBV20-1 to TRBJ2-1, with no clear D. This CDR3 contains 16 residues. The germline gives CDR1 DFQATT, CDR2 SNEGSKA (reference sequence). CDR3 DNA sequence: TGCAGTGCTAGAGATTCGCTCTATGTCTCCTACAATGATCAGTTCTTC. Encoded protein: CSARDSLYVSYNDQFF.

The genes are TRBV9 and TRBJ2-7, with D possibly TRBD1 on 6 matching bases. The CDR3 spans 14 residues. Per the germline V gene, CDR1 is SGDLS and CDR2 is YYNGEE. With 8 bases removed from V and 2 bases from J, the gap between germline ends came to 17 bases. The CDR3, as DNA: TGTGCCAGTAGTCCGGGACATACAACCTACGAGCAGTACTTC. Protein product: CASSPGHTTYEQYF.

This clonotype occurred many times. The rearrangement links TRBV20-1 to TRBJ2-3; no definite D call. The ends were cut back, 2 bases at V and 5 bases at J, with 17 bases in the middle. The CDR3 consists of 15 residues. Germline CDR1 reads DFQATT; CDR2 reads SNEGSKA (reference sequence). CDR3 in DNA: TGCAGTGCTAGAACCCCTCCTTCGTTGTTAGATACGCAGTATTTT. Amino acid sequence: CSARTPPSLLDTQYF.

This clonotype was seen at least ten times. This CDR3 reads CASRAGPTYGYTF. CDR3 DNA sequence: TGTGCCAGCCGGGCCGGGCCCACCTATGGCTACACCTTC. V and J are TRBV2 and TRBJ1-2; no firm D call. Trimming took 8 bases from V and 4 from J, leaving 14 bases between them. The CDR3 has 13 residues. Germline V gene data show CDR1 as SNHLY and CDR2 as FYNNEI. Full variable domain (missing parts from reference TRBV2 and TRBJ1-2): EPEVTQTPSHQVTQMGQEVILRCVPISNHLYFYWYRQILGQKVEFLVSFYNNEISEKSEIFDDQFSVERPDGSNFTLKIRSTKLEDSAMYFCASRAGPTYGYTFGSGTRLTVV.

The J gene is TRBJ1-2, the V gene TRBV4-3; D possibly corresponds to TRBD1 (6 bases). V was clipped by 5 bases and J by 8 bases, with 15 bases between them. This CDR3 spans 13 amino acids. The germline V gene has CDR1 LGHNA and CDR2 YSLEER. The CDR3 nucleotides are TGCGCCAGCAGCGAGCCAACAGGGCGCGGCTACACCTTC. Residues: CASSEPTGRGYTF.

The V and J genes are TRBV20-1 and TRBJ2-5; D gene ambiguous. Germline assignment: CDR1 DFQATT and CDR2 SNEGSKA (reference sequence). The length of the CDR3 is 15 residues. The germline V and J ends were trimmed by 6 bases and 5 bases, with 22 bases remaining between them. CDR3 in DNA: TGCAGTGCGAGAATCTCGGGCTCCTGGTCGGAGACCCAGTACTTC. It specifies CSARISGSWSETQYF.

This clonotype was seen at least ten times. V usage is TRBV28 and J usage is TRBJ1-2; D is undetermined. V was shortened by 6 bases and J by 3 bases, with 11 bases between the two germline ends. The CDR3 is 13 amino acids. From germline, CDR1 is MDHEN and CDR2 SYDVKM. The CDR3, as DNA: TGTGCCAGCAGCTTTAGAGGGCACTATGGCTACACCTTC. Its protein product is CASSFRGHYGYTF.

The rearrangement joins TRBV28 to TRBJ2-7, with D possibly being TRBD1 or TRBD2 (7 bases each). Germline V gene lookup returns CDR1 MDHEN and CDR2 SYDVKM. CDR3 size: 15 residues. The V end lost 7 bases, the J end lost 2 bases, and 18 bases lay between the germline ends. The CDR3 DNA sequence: TGTGCCAGCAATACTCAGGGGGGGGGAGCCTACGAGCAGTACTTC. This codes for CASNTQGGGAYEQYF. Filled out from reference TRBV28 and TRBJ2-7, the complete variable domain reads DVKVTQSSRYLVKRTGEKVFLECVQDMDHENMFWYRQDPGLGLRLIYFSYDVKMKEKGDIPEGYSVSREKKERFSLILESASTNQTSMYLCASNTQGGGAYEQYFGPGTRLTVT.